This TCR beta chain came from a study of shared clonotypes between healthy human individuals. The study's findings and limits: The authors expected sequencing depth to affect clonotype sharing among donors.

Each subset's genomic DNA was split evenly across several immunoSEQ plates. Repertoires were generated with immunoSEQ multiplex PCR, while TCRdb's copy carries only in-frame clones and drops some. The repertoire holds fewer than 600,000 clones, with less than 85% as singletons. The donors were adults (healthy and HIV-negative) with no recent acute infections or vaccinations. Genomic DNA came from 85 million to 95 million PBMCs in unsorted samples. This CDR3 is 15 amino acids long. Germline V lookup: CDR1 SGHNT, CDR2 YYREEE (reference sequence). Trimming removed 0 bases at V and 3 bases at J, with 13 bases between. Comment on this clone: Antigen specificity is unknown.

This chain connects TRBV5-4 to TRBJ2-7, with D perhaps assigned TRBD1 or TRBD2 (5 bases each). The sequencing sample was made of PBMCs. The clonotype comes from a woman between 35 and 50 years old in good health. Some clones in this sample may be carry-over from other donors' samples. The CDR3 is CASSLGSGLGYEQYF. The CDR3 region has the DNA TGTGCCAGCAGCTTGGGTTCGGGGCTGGGCTACGAGCAGTACTTC.